Here is one T cell receptor beta chain with its context. Its specificity is unknown. Produced via immunoSEQ multiplex PCR; TCRdb's table is partial and in-frame only. The top ten hold approximately 6% of the sample, which has 100,000 to 150,000 clones, approximately 90% seen once. This specimen comes from a study of radiation and T cells in renal cell carcinoma. The overall study: Nephrectomy followed 15 Gy stereotactic body radiation by 4 weeks.

Study-wide points: Without pretreatment biopsies, baseline tumor clonotype presence was undetermined. Top tumor clonotypes rose in blood 2 weeks post-radiation, then contracted.

As for time point: blood 2 weeks post-SBRT. Treatment noted: 15 Gy SBRT to primary tumor, nephrectomy 4 weeks later. The tumor was a clear cell renal cell carcinoma. The source material was blood, sampled from a patient whose treatment included radiotherapy and nephrectomy. This sequence was found in an older woman with renal cell carcinoma.

The CDR3 here is CASSGGGRLNTEAFF. The CDR3 DNA reads TGCGCCAGCAGCGGAGGCGGACGGTTGAACACTGAAGCTTTCTTT. V gene TRBV4-1 combines with J gene TRBJ1-1; D uncertain. Germline CDR1 MGHRA, CDR2 YSYEKL. The CDR3 has 15 residues. Between the trimmed V and J ends, which lost 5 bases and 0 bases, there was a span of 13 bases.